This T cell receptor (beta chain) was captured by sequencing in a study of T cell repertoires in cytomegalovirus infection. Study-wide points: HLA-C-restricted CMV clonotypes gave the most frequent clonotype in two of eight donors.

To note about this clonotype: The antigen is unknown.

The V gene's germline CDR1 is MNHNS and CDR2 SASEGT. Trimming left V 7 bases short and J 3 bases short, with 12 bases between. This CDR3 is built from 13 residues. TCRdb itself ran the reads through MiXCR, one entry per CDR3 protein. The table has about 450,000 distinct CDR3 sequences, 25% to 40% seen once; the top ten hold approximately 14%. The source material was PBMCs. This TCR was sampled from a human donor in good health (CMV status not recorded). Some clones in this sample may be carry-over from other donors' samples. The chain employs TRBV6-1 and TRBJ1-1; possibly TRBD1 for D (5 bases). CDR3 sequence: CASTEDKYTEAFF. CDR3 in DNA: TGTGCCAGCACGGAGGACAAGTACACTGAAGCTTTCTTT.